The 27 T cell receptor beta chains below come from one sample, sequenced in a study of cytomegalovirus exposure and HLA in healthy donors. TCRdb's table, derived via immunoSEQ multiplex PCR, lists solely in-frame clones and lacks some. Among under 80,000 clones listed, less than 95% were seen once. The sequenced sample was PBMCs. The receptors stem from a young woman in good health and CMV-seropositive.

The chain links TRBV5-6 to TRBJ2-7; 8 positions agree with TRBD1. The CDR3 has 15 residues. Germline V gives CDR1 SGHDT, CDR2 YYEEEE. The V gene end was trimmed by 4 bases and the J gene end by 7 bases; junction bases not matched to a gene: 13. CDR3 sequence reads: CASSRVTGDSGEQYF. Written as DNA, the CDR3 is TGTGCCAGCAGCCGCGTGACAGGGGACTCTGGGGAGCAGTACTTC.

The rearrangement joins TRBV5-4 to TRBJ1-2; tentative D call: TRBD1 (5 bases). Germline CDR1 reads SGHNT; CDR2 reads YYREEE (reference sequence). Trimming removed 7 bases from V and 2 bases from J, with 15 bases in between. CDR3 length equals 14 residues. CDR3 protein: CASWGQGSNYGYTF. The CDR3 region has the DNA TGTGCCAGCTGGGGCCAGGGCAGCAACTATGGCTACACCTTC.

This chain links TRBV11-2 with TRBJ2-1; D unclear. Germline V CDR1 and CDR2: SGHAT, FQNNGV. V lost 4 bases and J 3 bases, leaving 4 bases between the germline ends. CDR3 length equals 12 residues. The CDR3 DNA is TGTGCCAGCAGCTCCGGCTACAATGAGCAGTTCTTC. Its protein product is CASSSGYNEQFF.

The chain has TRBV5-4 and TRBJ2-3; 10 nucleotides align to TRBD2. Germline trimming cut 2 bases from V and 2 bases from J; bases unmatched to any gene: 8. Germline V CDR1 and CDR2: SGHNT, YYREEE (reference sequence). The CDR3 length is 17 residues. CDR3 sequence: CASSFRTSGTTTDTQYF. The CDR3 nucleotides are TGTGCCAGCAGCTTTAGGACTAGCGGTACTACCACAGATACGCAGTATTTT.

The CDR3 spells CASSYGGGTYEQYF. CDR3 sequence (DNA): TGTGCCAGCAGTTACGGGGGGGGCACCTACGAGCAGTACTTC. The V and J genes are TRBV6-5 and TRBJ2-7, with D perhaps matching TRBD2 (7 bases). Trimming pared 2 bases from V and 2 bases from J, leaving 10 bases between. The CDR3 covers 14 residues. Germline-derived CDR1 and CDR2 are MNHEY and SVGAGI.

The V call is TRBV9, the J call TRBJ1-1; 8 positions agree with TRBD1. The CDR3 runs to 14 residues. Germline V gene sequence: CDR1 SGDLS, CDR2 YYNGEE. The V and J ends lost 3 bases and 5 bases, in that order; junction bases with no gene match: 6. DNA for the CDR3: TGTGCCAGCAGCGAATGGACAGGGTGGACTGAAGCTTTCTTT. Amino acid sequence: CASSEWTGWTEAFF.

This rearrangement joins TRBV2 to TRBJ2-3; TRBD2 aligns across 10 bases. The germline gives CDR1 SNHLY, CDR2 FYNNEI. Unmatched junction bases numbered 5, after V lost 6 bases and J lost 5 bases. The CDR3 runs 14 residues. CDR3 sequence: CASRLAGFGDTQYF. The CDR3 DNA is TGTGCCAGCAGACTAGCGGGGTTCGGAGATACGCAGTATTTT.

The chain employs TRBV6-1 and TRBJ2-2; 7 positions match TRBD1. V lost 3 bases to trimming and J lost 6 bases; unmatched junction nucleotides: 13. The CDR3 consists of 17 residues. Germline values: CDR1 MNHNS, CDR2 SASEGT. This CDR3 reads CASSDRLRQGQAGELFF. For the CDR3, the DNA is TGTGCCAGCAGTGACAGACTCCGACAGGGTCAAGCCGGGGAGCTGTTTTTT.

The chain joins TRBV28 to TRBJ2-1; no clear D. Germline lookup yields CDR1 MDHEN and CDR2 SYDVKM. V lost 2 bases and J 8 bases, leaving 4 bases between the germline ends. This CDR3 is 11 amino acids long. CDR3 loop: CASSLVYEQFF. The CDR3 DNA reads TGTGCCAGCAGTTTAGTCTATGAGCAGTTCTTC.

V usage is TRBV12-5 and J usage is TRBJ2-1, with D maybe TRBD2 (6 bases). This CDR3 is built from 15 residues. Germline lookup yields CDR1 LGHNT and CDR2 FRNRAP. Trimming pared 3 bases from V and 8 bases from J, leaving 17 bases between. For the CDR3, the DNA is TGTGCTAGTGGTTTACTTTCGGGGGAAGGCTATGAGCAGTTCTTC. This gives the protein CASGLLSGEGYEQFF.

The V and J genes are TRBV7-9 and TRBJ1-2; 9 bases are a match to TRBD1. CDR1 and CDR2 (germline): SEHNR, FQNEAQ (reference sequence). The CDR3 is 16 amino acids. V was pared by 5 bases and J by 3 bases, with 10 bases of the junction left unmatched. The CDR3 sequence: CASSHRSQGAYYGYTF. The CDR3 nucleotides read TGTGCCAGCAGCCACAGATCACAGGGGGCATACTATGGCTACACCTTC.

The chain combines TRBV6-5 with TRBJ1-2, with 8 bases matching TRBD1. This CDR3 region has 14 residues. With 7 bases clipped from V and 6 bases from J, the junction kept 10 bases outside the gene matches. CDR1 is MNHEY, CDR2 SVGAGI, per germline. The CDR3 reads CASTPDRGYNGYTF. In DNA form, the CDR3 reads TGTGCCAGCACCCCAGACAGGGGCTACAATGGCTACACCTTC.

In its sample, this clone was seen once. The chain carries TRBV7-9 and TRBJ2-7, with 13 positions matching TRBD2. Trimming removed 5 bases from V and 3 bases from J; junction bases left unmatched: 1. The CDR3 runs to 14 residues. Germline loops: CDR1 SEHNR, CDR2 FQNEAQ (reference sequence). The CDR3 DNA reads TGTGCCAGCAGCAGGACTAGCGGGAGCTACGAGCAGTACTTC. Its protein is CASSRTSGSYEQYF.

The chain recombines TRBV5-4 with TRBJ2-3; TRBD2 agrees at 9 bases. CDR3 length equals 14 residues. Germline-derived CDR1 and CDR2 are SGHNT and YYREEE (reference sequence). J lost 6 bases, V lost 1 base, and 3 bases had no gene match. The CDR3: CASSLSGGSDTQYF. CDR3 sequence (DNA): TGTGCCAGCAGCTTGAGCGGGGGGTCTGATACGCAGTATTTT. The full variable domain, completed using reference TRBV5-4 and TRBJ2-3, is ETGVTQSPTHLIKTRGQQVTLRCSSQSGHNTVSWYQQALGQGPQFIFQYYREEENGRGNFPPRFSGLQFPNYSSELNVNALELDDSALYLCASSLSGGSDTQYFGPGTRLTVL.

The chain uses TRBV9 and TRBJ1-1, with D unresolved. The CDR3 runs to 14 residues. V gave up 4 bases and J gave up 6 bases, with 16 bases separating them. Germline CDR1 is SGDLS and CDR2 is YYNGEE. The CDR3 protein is CASSPTTGYAEAFF. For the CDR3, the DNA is TGTGCCAGCAGCCCGACAACTGGTTACGCTGAAGCTTTCTTT.

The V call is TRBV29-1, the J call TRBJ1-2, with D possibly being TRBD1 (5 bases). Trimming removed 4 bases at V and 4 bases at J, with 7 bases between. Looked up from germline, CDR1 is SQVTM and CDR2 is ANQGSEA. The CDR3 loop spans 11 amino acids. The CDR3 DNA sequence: TGCAGCGTTGGGGGACTCTATGGCTACACCTTC. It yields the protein CSVGGLYGYTF.

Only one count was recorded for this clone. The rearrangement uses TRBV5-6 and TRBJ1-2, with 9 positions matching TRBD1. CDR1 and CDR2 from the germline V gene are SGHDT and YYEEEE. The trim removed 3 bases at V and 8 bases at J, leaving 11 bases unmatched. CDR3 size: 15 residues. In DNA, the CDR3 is TGTGCCAGCAGCTCCGGGGACAGGGAAGGGCTCGGCTACACCTTC. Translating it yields CASSSGDREGLGYTF.

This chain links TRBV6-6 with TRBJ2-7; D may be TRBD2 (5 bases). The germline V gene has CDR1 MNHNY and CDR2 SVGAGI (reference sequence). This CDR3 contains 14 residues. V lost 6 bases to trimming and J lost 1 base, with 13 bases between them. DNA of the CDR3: TGTGCCAGCAGGGACTCCAAACGTTCCTACGAGCAGTACTTC. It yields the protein CASRDSKRSYEQYF.

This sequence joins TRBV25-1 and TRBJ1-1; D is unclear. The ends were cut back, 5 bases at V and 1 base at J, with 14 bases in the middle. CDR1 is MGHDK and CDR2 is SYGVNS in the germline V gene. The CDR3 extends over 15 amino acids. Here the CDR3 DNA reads TGTGCCAGCAGTCCCCCGAAAGAGAGGAACACTGAAGCTTTCTTT. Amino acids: CASSPPKERNTEAFF.

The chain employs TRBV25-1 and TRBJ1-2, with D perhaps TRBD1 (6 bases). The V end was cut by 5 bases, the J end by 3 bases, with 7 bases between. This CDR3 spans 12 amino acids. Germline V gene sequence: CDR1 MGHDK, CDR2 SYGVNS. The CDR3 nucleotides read TGTGCCAGCAGTACAGGGTACTATGGCTACACCTTC. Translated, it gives CASSTGYYGYTF.

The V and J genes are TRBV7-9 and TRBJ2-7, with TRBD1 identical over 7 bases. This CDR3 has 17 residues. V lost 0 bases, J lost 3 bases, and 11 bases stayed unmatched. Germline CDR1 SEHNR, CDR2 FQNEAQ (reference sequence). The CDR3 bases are TGTGCCAGCAGCTTAGCATTCGACAGGGAAGAGGTCTACGAGCAGTACTTC. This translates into CASSLAFDREEVYEQYF.

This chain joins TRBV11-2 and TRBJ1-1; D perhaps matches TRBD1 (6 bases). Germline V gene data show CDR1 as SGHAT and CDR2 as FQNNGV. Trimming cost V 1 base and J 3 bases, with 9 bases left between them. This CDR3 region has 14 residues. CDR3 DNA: TGTGCCAGCAGCTTAGGGGGACAATACACTGAAGCTTTCTTT. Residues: CASSLGGQYTEAFF.

This chain's CDR3 is CASSLSLDQPQHF. The CDR3 region has the DNA TGTGCCAGCAGTTTATCGTTAGATCAGCCCCAGCATTTT. The V call is TRBV27, the J call TRBJ1-5; D not certain. The CDR3 runs 13 residues. Germline V gene data show CDR1 as MNHEY and CDR2 as SMNVEV (reference sequence). Trimming pared 0 bases from V and 5 bases from J, leaving 5 bases between.

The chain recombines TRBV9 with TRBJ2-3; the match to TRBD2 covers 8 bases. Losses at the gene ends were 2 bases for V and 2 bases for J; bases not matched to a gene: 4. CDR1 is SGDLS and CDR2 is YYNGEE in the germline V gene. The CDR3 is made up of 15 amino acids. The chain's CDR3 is CASSVVAGHTDTQYF. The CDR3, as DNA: TGTGCCAGCAGCGTCGTAGCGGGGCACACAGATACGCAGTATTTT.

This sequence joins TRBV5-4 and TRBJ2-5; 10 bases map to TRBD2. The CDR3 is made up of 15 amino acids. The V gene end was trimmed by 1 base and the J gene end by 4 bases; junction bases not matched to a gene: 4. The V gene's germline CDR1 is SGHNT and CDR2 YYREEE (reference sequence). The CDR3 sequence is CASSLLAGDRETQYF. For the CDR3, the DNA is TGTGCCAGCAGCTTGCTAGCGGGAGACAGAGAGACCCAGTACTTC.

The CDR3 is CASSRQGVLLGGELFF. CDR3 bases: TGTGCCAGCAGCCGACAGGGGGTCCTCTTAGGCGGGGAGCTGTTTTTT. The chain combines TRBV11-1 with TRBJ2-2; TRBD1 matches at 9 bases. Germline trimming cut 5 bases from V and 7 bases from J; bases unmatched to any gene: 11. The germline CDR1 and CDR2 sequences are SGHAT and FQDESV (reference sequence). The CDR3 contains 16 residues.

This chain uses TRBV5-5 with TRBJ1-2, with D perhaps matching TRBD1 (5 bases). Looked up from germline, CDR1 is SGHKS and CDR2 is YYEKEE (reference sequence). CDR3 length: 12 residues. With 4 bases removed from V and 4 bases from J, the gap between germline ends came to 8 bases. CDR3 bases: TGTGCCAGCAGCCCGGGGGTCTATGGCTACACCTTC. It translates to CASSPGVYGYTF.